These 10 T cell receptor beta chains originate from one sample sequenced in a study of early T cells in non-severe SARS-CoV-2 infection. TCRdb used MiXCR to reprocess the 5' RACE reads, holding one entry per CDR3 protein. The sample shows roughly 70,000 distinct CDR3 sequences, around 20% of them seen only once. The material sequenced was whole blood, taken at baseline. The origin of the receptors is an adult who was a healthcare worker with PCR-confirmed SARS-CoV-2 infection or an uninfected control (not recorded which).

This clonotype appeared many times. The CDR3 DNA reads as TGTGCCAGCAGCTTGGCCAGCCTCAATCAGCCCCAGCATTTT. It is translated as CASSLASLNQPQHF. This chain connects TRBV5-5 to TRBJ1-5; D is undetermined. The V end lost 0 bases, the J end lost 3 bases, and 7 bases lay between the germline ends. CDR3 size: 14 residues. Germline V lookup: CDR1 SGHKS, CDR2 YYEKEE (reference sequence).

V usage is TRBV11-2 and J usage is TRBJ2-5; 7 bases match TRBD1. This CDR3 spans 12 amino acids. Germline trimming cut 4 bases from V and 12 bases from J; bases unmatched to any gene: 8. Germline V gene lookup returns CDR1 SGHAT and CDR2 FQNNGV. CDR3 sequence reads: CASSSFDREEYF. Written as DNA, the CDR3 is TGTGCCAGCAGCTCTTTTGACAGGGAAGAGTACTTC.

This clonotype was recorded at least ten times. J is TRBJ2-3 and V is TRBV7-9; possible D gene TRBD1, 5 bases. Germline CDR1 and CDR2: SEHNR and FQNEAQ (reference sequence). The length of the CDR3 is 12 residues. The V and J ends lost 3 bases and 7 bases respectively, with 8 bases between them. CDR3 region: CASSLTANTQYF. CDR3 DNA: TGTGCCAGCAGCTTGACAGCAAATACGCAGTATTTT. Variable domain in full (rest from reference TRBV7-9 and TRBJ2-3): DTGVSQNPRHKITKRGQNVTFRCDPISEHNRLYWYRQTLGQGPEFLTYFQNEAQLEKSRLLSDRFSAERPKGSFSTLEIQRTEQGDSAMYLCASSLTANTQYFGPGTRLTVL.

The genes are TRBV4-1 and TRBJ2-7; 7 positions agree with TRBD1. The V segment lost 4 bases and the J segment 10 bases; nucleotides outside the gene matches: 13. Germline V gene lookup returns CDR1 MGHRA and CDR2 YSYEKL. The CDR3 runs 14 residues. CDR3 region: CASSPGTEPREQYF. The CDR3 DNA sequence: TGCGCCAGCAGCCCGGGGACAGAGCCAAGGGAACAGTACTTC.

The sample holds many counts of this clonotype. The rearrangement uses TRBV5-4 and TRBJ1-3; the D is unclear. The CDR3 covers 12 residues. V was pared by 0 bases and J by 4 bases, with 2 bases between. Looked up from germline, CDR1 is SGHNT and CDR2 is YYREEE (reference sequence). CDR3 sequence reads: CASSLDGNTIYF. Written as DNA, the CDR3 is TGTGCCAGCAGCTTGGACGGAAACACCATATATTTT.

This clonotype was found a few times. This chain uses TRBV6-2 or TRBV6-3 with TRBJ2-6; no clear D. The germline V and J ends were trimmed by 7 bases and 2 bases, with 12 bases remaining between them. CDR1 and CDR2 (germline): MNHEY, SVGEGT. The CDR3 is made up of 15 amino acids. In DNA form, the CDR3 reads TGTGCCAGCACCCGCGGCGGTACTGGGGCCAACGTCCTGACTTTC. Translated, it gives CASTRGGTGANVLTF.

This clonotype was counted between two and nine times. The chain combines TRBV6-5 with TRBJ2-7; D remains unclear. The V gene lost 5 bases and the J gene lost 0 bases, with 11 bases spanning the gap. Germline V lookup: CDR1 MNHEY, CDR2 SVGAGI. The CDR3 is made up of 14 amino acids. The CDR3 DNA follows: TGTGCCAGCAGTAACGGGTGGAACTCCTACGAGCAGTACTTC. Amino acid sequence: CASSNGWNSYEQYF.

The J gene is TRBJ1-4, the V gene TRBV18; D not resolved. The V gene lost 2 bases and the J gene lost 14 bases, with 15 bases spanning the gap. Germline CDR1 is KGHSH and CDR2 is LQKENI. CDR3 length: 13 residues. The CDR3 DNA reads as TGTGCCAGCTCACCAGACGGGCTCGGCAGGCTGTTTTTT. Translation gives CASSPDGLGRLFF.

This clonotype was recorded a few times. This chain links TRBV12-3 or TRBV12-4 with TRBJ2-3, with 7 bases aligning to TRBD2. J was trimmed by 2 bases and V by 5 bases; bases with no gene match: 1. This CDR3 is built from 13 residues. This CDR3 reads CASSGGVTDTQYF. The CDR3 DNA follows: TGTGCCAGCAGTGGGGGGGTCACAGATACGCAGTATTTT.

Ten or more counts support this clonotype. The chain couples TRBV11-2 to TRBJ2-3; 11 positions match TRBD2. CDR1 SGHAT and CDR2 FQNNGV come from the germline V gene. The V gene end was trimmed by 4 bases and the J gene end by 11 bases; junction bases not matched to a gene: 8. This CDR3 has 14 residues. The CDR3 here is CASSSLAGGLMQYF. The DNA for the CDR3 is TGTGCCAGCAGCTCTCTAGCGGGGGGTCTCATGCAGTATTTT.